This TCR beta chain derives from a study of blood T cell repertoires in COVID-19 (TCRdb year 2020). For the study in its entirety: Samples covering the acute and convalescent phases of COVID-19 were provided by collaborators in the United States, Italy and Spain. The samples were drawn from two sources: the first 160 participants of the ongoing ImmuneRACE study, and 1,000 to 1,500 subjects contributed by 6 global collaborators. The repertoires were released in a freely available public database meant as a resource for research on the immune response to SARS-CoV-2. Sample metadata almost always included a de-identified subject ID, COVID-19 status, age in years and sex. Where HLA class I and class II types were available, the types were taken from metadata supplied by the sample provider, not from assay-based typing. The dataset comprised deeply sampled blood TCRbeta repertoires from subjects exposed to, actively infected with, or recovered from COVID-19. The material from the prospective study consisted of cDNA or gDNA derived from T cells, B-cell-depleted T cells, or PBMCs.

Results and caveats for the whole study, not just this receptor: The amount of clinical and demographic metadata varied by source and participant and was provided uncurated.

Deletion took 0 bases off V and 5 bases off J, with a span of 13 bases between the germline ends. Reading from cysteine to phenylalanine, the CDR3 counts 15 amino acids. The retained sequence is limited to the CDR3, 45 bases, with the frame set at the first base. For CDR1 and CDR2, the germline V gene lists MNHEY and SVGAGI. Points on this clone: The specificity of this receptor is unknown. One base away there is no much larger clone; base qualities are not given.

Each collaborating institution followed its own protocols to collect whole blood in K2EDTA tubes. Collaborator samples were shipped for TCRbeta analysis as frozen whole blood, isolated PBMCs, or DNA extracted from either sample type. TCRbeta CDR3 regions were amplified from genomic DNA by means of the immunoSEQ Assay, a bias-controlled multiplex PCR. Under the source paper's analysis protocol: The number of nucleated cells in each sample was estimated by amplification of reference gene primers within the assay. To quantify the absolute abundance of each unique TCRbeta CDR3 rearrangement, sequence reads were collapsed and filtered. For each sample, productive Simpson clonality was calculated by taking the square root of Simpson's diversity index across productive rearrangements. Drawn from immuneACCESS, this table holds only the in-frame rearrangements with V and J called that TCRdb kept. Clones are partly lost; checked studies trace under half to an unresolved V gene and leave the rest unexplained. D and trimming were read from the DNA, whereas the V and J calls and clone size are those reported in that table. The sample table lists about 270,000 clones, nearly 85% of them with a count of one. The ten largest clones represent 7.5% to 9% of the sample.

The specimen sequenced was peripheral blood. The rearranged segments are TRBV6-5 and TRBJ1-1; the D region possibly corresponds to TRBD1 (5 bases align). This clonotype was sampled from a human donor in a cohort sampled during active COVID-19. The sequenced DNA: TGTGCCAGCAGTTACTCGAAGGCAGGGAGGACTGAAGCTTTCTTT. Its protein reads: CASSYSKAGRTEAFF.